The present TCR beta chain was sequenced within a study of a mutant IDH1 vaccine in newly diagnosed glioma. Study summary: Earlier therapy was either radiotherapy, temozolomide, or both, and most got both.

TCRdb keeps only in-frame clones here, not all; method: immunoSEQ multiplex PCR. The data show tens of thousands of clones, roughly 88% seen once. The CDR3 runs to 13 residues. The germline gives CDR1 SGHKS, CDR2 YYEKEE (reference sequence). Trimming cost V 5 bases and J 5 bases, with 11 bases left between them. Time point: baseline, week 1 (first vaccination visit). The treatment was: pre-vaccination baseline after standard-of-care therapy. In every donor, the tumor was a new WHO grade 3 or 4 IDH1-mutant, ATRX-lost astrocytoma. This specimen consisted of PBMCs, obtained from a glioma patient treated with radiotherapy, temozolomide or both. The chain links TRBV5-5 to TRBJ1-5, with D hard to call. The receptor was isolated from a man aged 35-49 years with glioma. The CDR3 reads CASSFDGYQPQHF. The CDR3 DNA reads TGTGCCAGCAGTTTTGACGGTTATCAGCCCCAGCATTTT.